This T cell receptor (beta chain) was observed in a study of cytotoxic CD8 clonotypes in ibrutinib-treated CLL. Study as a whole: Following treatment for a median around twelve months, range 6 to 36, response samples were then taken. Broader study findings: Upon ibrutinib response clonality rose, and upon progression it fell back toward baseline. Public clonotypes, rarely seen, contracted or held steady on treatment.

CDR1 is LNHDA and CDR2 is SQIVND in the germline V gene (reference sequence). The CDR3 has 14 amino acids. V lost 5 bases, J lost 4 bases, and 4 bases stayed unmatched. On this clone: Its antigen is unknown.

A 1 in 200,000 to 1 in 1 million T cell depth was the sequencing target. The protocol was immunoSEQ multiplex PCR, while the TCRdb copy is restricted to in-frame clones and leaves out a portion. The sample records some 300,000 clones, about 80% being singletons. Sequenced here: PBMCs, sampled before ibrutinib treatment. The J gene is TRBJ2-7, the V gene TRBV19; 11 bases are shared with TRBD1. This sequence was found in a human donor with chronic lymphocytic leukemia. The chain's CDR3 is CASSRTGGGYEQYF. The CDR3 nucleotides are TGTGCCAGTAGTCGGACAGGGGGCGGGTACGAGCAGTACTTC.